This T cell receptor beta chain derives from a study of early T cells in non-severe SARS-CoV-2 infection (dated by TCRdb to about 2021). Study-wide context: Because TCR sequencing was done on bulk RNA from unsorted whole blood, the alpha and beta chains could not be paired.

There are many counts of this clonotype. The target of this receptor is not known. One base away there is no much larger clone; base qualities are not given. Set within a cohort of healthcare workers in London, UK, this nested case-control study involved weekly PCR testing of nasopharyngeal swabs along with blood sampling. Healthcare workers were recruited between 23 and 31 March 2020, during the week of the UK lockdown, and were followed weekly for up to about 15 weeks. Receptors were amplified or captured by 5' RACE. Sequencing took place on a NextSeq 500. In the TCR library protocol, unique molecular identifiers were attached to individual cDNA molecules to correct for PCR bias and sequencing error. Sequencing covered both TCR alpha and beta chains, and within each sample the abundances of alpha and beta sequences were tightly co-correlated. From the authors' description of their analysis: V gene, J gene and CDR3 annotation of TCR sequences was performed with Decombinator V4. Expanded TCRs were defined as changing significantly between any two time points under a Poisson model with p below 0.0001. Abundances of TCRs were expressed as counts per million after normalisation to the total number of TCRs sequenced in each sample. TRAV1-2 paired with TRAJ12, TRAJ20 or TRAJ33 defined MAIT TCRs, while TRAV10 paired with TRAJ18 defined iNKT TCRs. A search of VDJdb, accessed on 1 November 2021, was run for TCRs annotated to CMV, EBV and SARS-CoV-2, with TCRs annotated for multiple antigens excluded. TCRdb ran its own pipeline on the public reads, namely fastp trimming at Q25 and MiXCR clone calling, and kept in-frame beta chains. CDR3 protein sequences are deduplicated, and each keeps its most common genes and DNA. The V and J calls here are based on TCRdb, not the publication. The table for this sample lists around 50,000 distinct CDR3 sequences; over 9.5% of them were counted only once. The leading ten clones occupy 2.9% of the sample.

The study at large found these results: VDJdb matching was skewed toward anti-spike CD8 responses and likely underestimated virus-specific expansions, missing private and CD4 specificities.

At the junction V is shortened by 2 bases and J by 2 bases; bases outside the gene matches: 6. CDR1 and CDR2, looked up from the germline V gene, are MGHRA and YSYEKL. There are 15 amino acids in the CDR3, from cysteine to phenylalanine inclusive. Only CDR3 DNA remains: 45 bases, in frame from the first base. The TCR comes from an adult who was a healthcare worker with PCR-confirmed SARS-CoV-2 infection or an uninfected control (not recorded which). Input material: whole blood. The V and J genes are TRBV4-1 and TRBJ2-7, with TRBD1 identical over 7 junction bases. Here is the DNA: TGCGCCAGCAGCCAAATGACAGGGATCCCCTACGAGCAGTACTTC. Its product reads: CASSQMTGIPYEQYF.